The clone carrying this TCR beta chain was picked up many times. Its target is not known. The study amplified TCR beta CDR3 regions using RNA transcripts. In the first round, RT-PCR was carried out with HTBI primers, and a multiplex PCR formed the second round. MiXCR, run by TCRdb on the multiplex PCR reads, gives a single entry per CDR3 protein. The sample includes 150,000 or so distinct CDR3 sequences, about 40% of them seen just once. This sample was included in a study of Graves' ophthalmopathy and Graves' hyperthyroidism. The wider study: There was a collection of peripheral blood at initial diagnosis, before any treatment.

Study-wide findings and caveats: In blood, most expanded thyroid clonotypes above 0.001 frequency were also detected.

Where ophthalmopathy was present, donors had moderate-to-severe activity, CAS ≥3, NOSPECS ≥4 and duration under 3 months. Clinical symptoms, serum thyroxine, TRAb, thyroid ultrasound and orbital computed tomography formed the basis of diagnosis. The specimen sequenced was peripheral blood. The clonotype comes from a woman aged 40 to 50 with Graves' ophthalmopathy.

The CDR3: CASSQGNPGQGGNQPQHF. The DNA of the CDR3 is TGTGCCAGCAGCCAAGGCAACCCCGGACAGGGAGGCAATCAGCCCCAGCATTTT. V usage is TRBV4-2 and J usage is TRBJ1-5, with 8 bases aligning to TRBD1. CDR3 size: 18 residues. The germline CDR1 and CDR2 sequences are LGHNA and YNFKEQ. J was trimmed by 2 bases and V by 1 base; bases with no gene match: 10.